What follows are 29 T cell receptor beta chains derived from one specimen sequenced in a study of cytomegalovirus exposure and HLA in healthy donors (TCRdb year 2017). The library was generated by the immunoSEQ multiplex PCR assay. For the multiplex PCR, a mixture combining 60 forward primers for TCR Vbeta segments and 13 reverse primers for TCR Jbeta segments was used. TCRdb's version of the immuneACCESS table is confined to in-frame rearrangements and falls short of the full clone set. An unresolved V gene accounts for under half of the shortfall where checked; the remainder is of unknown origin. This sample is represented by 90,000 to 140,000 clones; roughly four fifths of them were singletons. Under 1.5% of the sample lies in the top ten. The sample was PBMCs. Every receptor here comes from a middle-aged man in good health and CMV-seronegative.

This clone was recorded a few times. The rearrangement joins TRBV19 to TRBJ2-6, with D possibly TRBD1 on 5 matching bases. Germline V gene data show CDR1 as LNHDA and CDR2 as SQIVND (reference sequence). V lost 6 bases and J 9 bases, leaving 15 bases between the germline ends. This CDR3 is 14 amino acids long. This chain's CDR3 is CASSQELQGNVLTF. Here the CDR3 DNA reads TGTGCCAGTAGCCAGGAACTCCAGGGCAACGTCCTGACTTTC.

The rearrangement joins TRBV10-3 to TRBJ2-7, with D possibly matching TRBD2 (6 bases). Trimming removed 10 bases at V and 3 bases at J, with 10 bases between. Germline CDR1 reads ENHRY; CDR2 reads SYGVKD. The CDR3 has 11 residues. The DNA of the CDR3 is TGTGCCAGTGGGCGGGACTACGAGCAGTACTTC. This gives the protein CASGRDYEQYF.

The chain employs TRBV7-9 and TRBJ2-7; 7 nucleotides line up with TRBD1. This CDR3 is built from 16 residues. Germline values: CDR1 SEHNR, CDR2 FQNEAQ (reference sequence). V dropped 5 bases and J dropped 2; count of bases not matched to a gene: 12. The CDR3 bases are TGTGCCAGCAGCGAGGGGGCGGGTCCCTTGGCCTACGAGCAGTACTTC. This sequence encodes CASSEGAGPLAYEQYF.

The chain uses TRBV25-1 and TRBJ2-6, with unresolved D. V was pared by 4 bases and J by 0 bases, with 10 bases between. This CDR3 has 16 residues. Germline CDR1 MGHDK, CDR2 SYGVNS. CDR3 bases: TGTGCCAGCAGTGTAAACACAGCCTCTGGGGCCAACGTCCTGACTTTC. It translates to CASSVNTASGANVLTF.

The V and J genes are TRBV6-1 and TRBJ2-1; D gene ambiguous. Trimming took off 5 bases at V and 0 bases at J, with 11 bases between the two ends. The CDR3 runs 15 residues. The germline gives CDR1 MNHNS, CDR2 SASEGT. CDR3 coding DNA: TGTGCCAGCAGTCTAGACCCCAGCTCCTACAATGAGCAGTTCTTC. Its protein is CASSLDPSSYNEQFF.

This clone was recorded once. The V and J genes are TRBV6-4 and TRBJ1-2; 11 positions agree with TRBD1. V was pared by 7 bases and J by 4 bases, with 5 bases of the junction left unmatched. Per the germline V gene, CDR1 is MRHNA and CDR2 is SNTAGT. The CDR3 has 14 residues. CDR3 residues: CASKAGTGGYGYTF. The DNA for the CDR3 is TGTGCCAGCAAAGCCGGGACAGGGGGCTATGGCTACACCTTC.

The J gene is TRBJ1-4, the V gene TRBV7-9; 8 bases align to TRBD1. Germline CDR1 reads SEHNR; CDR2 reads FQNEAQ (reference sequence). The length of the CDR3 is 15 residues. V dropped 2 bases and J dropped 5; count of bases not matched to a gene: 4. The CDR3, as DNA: TGTGCCAGCAGCTTACAGGGGGCGCCCAATGAAAAACTGTTTTTT. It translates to CASSLQGAPNEKLFF.

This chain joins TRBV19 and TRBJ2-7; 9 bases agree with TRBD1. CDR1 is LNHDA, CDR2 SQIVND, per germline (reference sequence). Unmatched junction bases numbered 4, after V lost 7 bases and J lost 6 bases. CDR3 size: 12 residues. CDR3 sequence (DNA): TGTGCCAGTAAACAGGGGGCGTCCGAGCAGTACTTC. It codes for CASKQGASEQYF.

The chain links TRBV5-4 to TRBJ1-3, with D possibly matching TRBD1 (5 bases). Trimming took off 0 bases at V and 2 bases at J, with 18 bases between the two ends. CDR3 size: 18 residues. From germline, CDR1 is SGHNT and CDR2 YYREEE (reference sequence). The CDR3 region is CASSLAVGQGGTGNTIYF. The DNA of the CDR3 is TGTGCCAGCAGCTTGGCAGTTGGTCAGGGAGGTACTGGAAACACCATATATTTT.

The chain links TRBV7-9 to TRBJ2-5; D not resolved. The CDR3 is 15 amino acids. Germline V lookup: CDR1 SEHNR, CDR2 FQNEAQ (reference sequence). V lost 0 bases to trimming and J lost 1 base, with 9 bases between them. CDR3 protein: CASSLAFASQETQYF. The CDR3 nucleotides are TGTGCCAGCAGCTTAGCGTTTGCTAGCCAAGAGACCCAGTACTTC. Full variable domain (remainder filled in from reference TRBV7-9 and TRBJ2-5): DTGVSQNPRHKITKRGQNVTFRCDPISEHNRLYWYRQTLGQGPEFLTYFQNEAQLEKSRLLSDRFSAERPKGSFSTLEIQRTEQGDSAMYLCASSLAFASQETQYFGPGTRLLVL.

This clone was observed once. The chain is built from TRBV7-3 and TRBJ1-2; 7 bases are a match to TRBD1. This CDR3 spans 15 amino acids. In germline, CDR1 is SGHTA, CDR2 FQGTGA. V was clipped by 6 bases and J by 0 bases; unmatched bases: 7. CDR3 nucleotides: TGTGCCAGCAGAAGGGGGCAGGGGGCTAACTATGGCTACACCTTC. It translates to CASRRGQGANYGYTF.

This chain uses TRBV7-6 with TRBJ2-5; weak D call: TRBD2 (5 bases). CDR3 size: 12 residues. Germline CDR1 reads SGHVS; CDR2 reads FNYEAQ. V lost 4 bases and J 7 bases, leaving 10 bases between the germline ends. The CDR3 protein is CASSSLVATQYF. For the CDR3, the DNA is TGTGCCAGCAGCTCACTAGTTGCGACCCAGTACTTC.

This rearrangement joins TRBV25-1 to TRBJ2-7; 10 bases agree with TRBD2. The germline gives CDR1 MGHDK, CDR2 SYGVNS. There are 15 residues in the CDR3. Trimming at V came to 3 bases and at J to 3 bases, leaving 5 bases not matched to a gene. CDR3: CASSEGASGGYEQYF. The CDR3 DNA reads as TGTGCCAGCAGTGAGGGAGCTAGCGGGGGCTACGAGCAGTACTTC.

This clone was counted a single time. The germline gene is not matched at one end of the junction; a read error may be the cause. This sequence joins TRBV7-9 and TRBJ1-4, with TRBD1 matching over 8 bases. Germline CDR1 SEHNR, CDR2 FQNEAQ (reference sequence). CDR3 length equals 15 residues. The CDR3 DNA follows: TGTTCCAGCAGCTTACGACAGGGGACCGATGAAAAACTGTTTTTT. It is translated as CSSSLRQGTDEKLFF.

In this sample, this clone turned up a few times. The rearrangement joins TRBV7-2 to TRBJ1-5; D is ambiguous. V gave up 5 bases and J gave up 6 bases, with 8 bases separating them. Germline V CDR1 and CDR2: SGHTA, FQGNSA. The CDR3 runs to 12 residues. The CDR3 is CASSGGVQPQHF. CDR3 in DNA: TGTGCCAGCAGCGGCGGGGTTCAGCCCCAGCATTTT.

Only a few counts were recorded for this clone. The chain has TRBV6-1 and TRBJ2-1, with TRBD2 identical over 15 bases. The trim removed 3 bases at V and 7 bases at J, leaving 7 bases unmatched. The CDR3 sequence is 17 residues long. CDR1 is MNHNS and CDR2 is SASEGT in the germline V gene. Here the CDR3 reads CASSDPGLAGGVNEQFF. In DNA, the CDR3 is TGTGCCAGCAGTGATCCGGGACTAGCGGGAGGTGTGAATGAGCAGTTCTTC.

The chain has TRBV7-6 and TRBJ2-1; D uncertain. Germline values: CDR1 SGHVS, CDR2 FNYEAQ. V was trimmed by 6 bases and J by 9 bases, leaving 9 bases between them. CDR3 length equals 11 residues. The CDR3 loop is CASSSYGEQFF. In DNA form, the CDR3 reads TGTGCCAGCAGTTCGTACGGTGAGCAGTTCTTC.

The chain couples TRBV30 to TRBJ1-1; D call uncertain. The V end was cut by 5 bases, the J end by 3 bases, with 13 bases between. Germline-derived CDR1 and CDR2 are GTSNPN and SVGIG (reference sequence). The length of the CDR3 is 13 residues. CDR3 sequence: CAWSHDGDTEAFF. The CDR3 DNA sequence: TGTGCCTGGTCTCACGACGGGGACACTGAAGCTTTCTTT.

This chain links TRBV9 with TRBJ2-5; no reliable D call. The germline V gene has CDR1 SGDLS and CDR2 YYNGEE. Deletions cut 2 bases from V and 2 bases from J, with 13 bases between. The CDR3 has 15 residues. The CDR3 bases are TGTGCCAGCAGCGTTACCCCCGCGGTACAAGAGACCCAGTACTTC. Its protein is CASSVTPAVQETQYF. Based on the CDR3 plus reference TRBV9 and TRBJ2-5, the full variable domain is DSGVTQTPKHLITATGQRVTLRCSPRSGDLSVYWYQQSLDQGLQFLIQYYNGEERAKGNILERFSAQQFPDLHSELNLSSLELGDSALYFCASSVTPAVQETQYFGPGTRLLVL.

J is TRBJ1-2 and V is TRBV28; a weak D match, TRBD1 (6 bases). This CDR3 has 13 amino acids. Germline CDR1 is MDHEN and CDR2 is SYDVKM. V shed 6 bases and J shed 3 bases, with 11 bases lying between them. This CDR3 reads CASSESGDYGYTF. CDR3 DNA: TGTGCCAGCAGCGAATCAGGGGACTATGGCTACACCTTC.

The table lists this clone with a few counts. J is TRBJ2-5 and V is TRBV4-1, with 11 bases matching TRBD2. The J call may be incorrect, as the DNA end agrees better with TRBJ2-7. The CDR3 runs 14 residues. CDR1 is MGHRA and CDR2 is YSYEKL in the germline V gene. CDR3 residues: CASSPGTSGYEQYF. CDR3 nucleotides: TGCGCCAGCAGCCCAGGGACTAGCGGTTACGAGCAGTACTTC.

CDR3 coding DNA: TGTGCCAGCAGCTTACCGATCGGAGGCGAGCAGTACTTC. Translating gives CASSLPIGGEQYF. The chain carries TRBV7-6 and TRBJ2-7; a possible D gene is TRBD2 (5 bases). CDR1 SGHVS and CDR2 FNYEAQ come from the germline V gene. CDR3 length: 13 residues. Trimming took 2 bases from V and 6 from J, leaving 11 bases between them.

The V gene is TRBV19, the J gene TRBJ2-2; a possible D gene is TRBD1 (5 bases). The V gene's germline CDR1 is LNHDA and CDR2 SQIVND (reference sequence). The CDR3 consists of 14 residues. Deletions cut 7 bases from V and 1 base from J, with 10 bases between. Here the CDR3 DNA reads TGTGCCAGTATGCCTGACAGGAACACCGGGGAGCTGTTTTTT. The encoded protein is CASMPDRNTGELFF.

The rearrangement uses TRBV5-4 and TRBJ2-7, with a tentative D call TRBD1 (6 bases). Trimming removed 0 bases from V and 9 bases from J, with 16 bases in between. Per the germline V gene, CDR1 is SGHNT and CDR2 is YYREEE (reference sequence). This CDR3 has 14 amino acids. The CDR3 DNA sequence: TGTGCCAGCAGCTTGGTAGCAGGGGCTGCAGGGCAGTACTTC. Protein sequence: CASSLVAGAAGQYF.

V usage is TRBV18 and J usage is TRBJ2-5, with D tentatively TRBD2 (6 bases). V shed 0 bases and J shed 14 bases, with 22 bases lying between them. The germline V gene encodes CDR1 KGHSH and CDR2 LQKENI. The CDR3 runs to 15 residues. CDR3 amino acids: CASSPPGAGDSGPYF. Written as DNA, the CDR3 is TGTGCCAGCTCACCACCCGGGGCCGGTGATAGCGGCCCCTACTTC.

The CDR3 protein is CASSSARARNEQYF. CDR3 sequence (DNA): TGTGCCAGCAGCTCCGCGAGGGCTAGAAATGAGCAGTACTTC. The V and J genes are TRBV5-6 and TRBJ2-7, with D perhaps TRBD2 (5 bases). The ends were cut back, 3 bases at V and 7 bases at J, with 17 bases in the middle. The CDR3 runs to 14 residues. CDR1 and CDR2 (germline): SGHDT, YYEEEE.

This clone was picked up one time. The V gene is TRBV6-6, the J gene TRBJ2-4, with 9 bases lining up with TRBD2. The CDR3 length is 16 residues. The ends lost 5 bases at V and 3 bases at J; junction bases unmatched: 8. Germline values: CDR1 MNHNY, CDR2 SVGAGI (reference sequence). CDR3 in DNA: TGTGCCAGCAGTCAAGGGACTAGCCGTGGCAAAAACATTCAGTACTTC. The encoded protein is CASSQGTSRGKNIQYF.

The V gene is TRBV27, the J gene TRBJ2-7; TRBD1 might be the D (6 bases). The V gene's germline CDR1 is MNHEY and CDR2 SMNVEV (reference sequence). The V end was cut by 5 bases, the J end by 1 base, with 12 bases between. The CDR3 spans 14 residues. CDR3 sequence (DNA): TGTGCCAGCAGTATTCACAGGGATTCCTACGAGCAGTACTTC. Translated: CASSIHRDSYEQYF.

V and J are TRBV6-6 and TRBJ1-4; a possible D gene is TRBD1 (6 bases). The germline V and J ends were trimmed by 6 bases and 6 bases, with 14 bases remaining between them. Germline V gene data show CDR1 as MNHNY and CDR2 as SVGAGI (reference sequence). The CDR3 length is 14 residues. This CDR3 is CASRIGTPYEKLFF. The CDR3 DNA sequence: TGTGCCAGCAGAATCGGGACACCATATGAAAAACTGTTTTTT.